This TCR beta chain stems from a study of spatial heterogeneity in lung cancer. This clonotype came up many times. TCRdb fed the 5' RACE reads into MiXCR, producing one record per CDR3 protein. Here the sample spans thousands of distinct CDR3 sequences, over 7.5% being singletons. The germline V gene encodes CDR1 MNHEY and CDR2 SVGAGI. CDR3 length equals 15 residues. J lost 2 bases, V lost 6 bases, and 8 bases had no gene match. Time point meaning: sample taken at primary tumor resection. Donation came from approximately 69 patients with untreated early-stage non-small cell lung cancer. The clonotype comes from a male donor with early-stage non-small cell lung cancer. Material: PBMCs, obtained at surgery. This chain links TRBV6-5 with TRBJ2-7, with 9 bases that match TRBD1. CDR3 coding DNA: TGTGCCAGCAGGAAAGAACAGGGGGCGACCTACGAGCAGTACTTC. Protein product: CASRKEQGATYEQYF.